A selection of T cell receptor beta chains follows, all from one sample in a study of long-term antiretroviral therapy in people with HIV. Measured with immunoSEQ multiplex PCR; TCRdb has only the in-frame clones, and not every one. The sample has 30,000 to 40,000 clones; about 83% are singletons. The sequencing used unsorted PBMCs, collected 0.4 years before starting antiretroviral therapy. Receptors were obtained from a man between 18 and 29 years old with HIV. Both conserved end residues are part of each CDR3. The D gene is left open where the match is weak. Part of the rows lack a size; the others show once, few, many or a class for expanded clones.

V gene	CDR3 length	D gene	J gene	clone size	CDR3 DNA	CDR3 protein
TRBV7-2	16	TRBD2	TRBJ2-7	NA	TGTGCCAGCAGCCTCCAGCGACTAGCGGGAGGACACGAGCAGTACTTC	CASSLQRLAGGHEQYF
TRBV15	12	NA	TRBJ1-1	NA	TGTGCCACCAGCAGAGAGAGGGGTAAAGCTTTCTTT	CATSRERGKAFF
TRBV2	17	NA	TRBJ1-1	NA	TGTGCCAGCAGTCCGACCCTCGGTGGAACAATGAACACTGAAGCTTTCTTT	CASSPTLGGTMNTEAFF
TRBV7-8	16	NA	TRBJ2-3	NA	TGTGCCAGCAGTAGCAGGGAGCGTGAGGGCACAGATACGCAGTATTTT	CASSSREREGTDTQYF
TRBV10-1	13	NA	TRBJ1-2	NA	TGCGCCAGCAGTGAGTCCCTTCCCTATGGCTACACCTTC	CASSESLPYGYTF
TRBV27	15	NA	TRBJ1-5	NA	TGTGCCAGCAGTTTATCGATGCAAGGCAATCAGCCCCAGCATTTT	CASSLSMQGNQPQHF
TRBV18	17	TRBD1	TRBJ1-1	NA	TGTGCCAGCTCACCGGTGACAGGGGGCCCCTTTGGCACTGAAGCTTTCTTT	CASSPVTGGPFGTEAFF
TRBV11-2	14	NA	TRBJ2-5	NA	TGTGCCAGCAGCTTCCAGGACGGGCAGGAGACCCAGTACTTC	CASSFQDGQETQYF
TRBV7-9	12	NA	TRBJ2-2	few	TGTGCCAGCAGCTTAGCAACCGGGGAGCTGTTTTTT	CASSLATGELFF
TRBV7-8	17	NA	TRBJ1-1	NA	TGTGCCAGCAGCCCCGGTTTCTTTCGGCTCATGAACACTGAAGCTTTCTTT	CASSPGFFRLMNTEAFF
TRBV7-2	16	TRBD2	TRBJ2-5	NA	TGTGCCAGCAGCGTTGAAGGAGCTAGCGGACAAGAGACCCAGTACTTC	CASSVEGASGQETQYF
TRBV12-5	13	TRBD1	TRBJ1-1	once	TGTGCTAGTGGGGGGGGACAGGGCCCTGAAGCTTTCTTT	CASGGGQGPEAFF
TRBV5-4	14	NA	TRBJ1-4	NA	TGTGCCAGCAGCTTGTTCACAACTAATGAAAAACTGTTTTTT	CASSLFTTNEKLFF
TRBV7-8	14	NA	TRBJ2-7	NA	TGTGCCAGCAGCCAAAACGGGGTCTACGGCGAGCAGTACTTC	CASSQNGVYGEQYF
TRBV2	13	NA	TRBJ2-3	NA	TGTGCCAGCAGTTTCAACAGTGCGGATACGCAGTATTTT	CASSFNSADTQYF
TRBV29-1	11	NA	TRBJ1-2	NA	TGCAGCGTTGAAGATAAACCGGGATGCACCTTC	CSVEDKPGCTF
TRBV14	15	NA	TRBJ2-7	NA	TGTGCCAGCAGCCAATACAGGGAATATTTCTACGAGCAGTACTTC	CASSQYREYFYEQYF
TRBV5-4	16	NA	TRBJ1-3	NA	TGTGCCAGCAGCTTGGGGGCTTTAAGCTCTGGAAACACCATATATTTT	CASSLGALSSGNTIYF
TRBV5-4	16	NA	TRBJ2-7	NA	TGTGCCAGCAGCTTGGACGGGCAGGGCAATCCCTACGAGCAGTACTTC	CASSLDGQGNPYEQYF
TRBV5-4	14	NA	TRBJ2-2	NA	TGTGCCAGCAGCTTGAAGTTAGGAACCGGGGAGCTGTTTTTT	CASSLKLGTGELFF
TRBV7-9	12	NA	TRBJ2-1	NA	TGTGCCAGCAGCCTTAGTGGAGATGAGCAGTTCTTC	CASSLSGDEQFF
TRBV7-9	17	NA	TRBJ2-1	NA	TGTGCCAGCAGGCCTCTCTTGGAGGGGGCTCGGCAACATGAGCAGTTCTTC	CASRPLLEGARQHEQFF
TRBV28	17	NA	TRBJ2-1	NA	TGTGCCAGCAGTTCTCGAACCGGGCCCTTTCTCAGGTCTGAGCAGTTCTTC	CASSSRTGPFLRSEQFF
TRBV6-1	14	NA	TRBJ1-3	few	TGTGCCAGCAGTGCAGGGGCGCAGGGAAACACCATATATTTT	CASSAGAQGNTIYF
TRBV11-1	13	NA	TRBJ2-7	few	TGTGCCAGCAGCTTACGGGGTCCTCACGAGCAGTACTTC	CASSLRGPHEQYF
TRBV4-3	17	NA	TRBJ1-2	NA	TGCGCCAGCAGCCAAGGGGAGAGGCAGGGTCTATCGGGGGGCTACACCTTC	CASSQGERQGLSGGYTF
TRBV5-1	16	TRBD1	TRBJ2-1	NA	TGCGCCAGCAGCTTCGTGGGGACAGTCTCCTACAATGAGCAGTTCTTC	CASSFVGTVSYNEQFF
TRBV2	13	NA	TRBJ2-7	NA	TGTGCCAGCGTTAGGTGGGAAGGCTACGAGCAGTACTTC	CASVRWEGYEQYF
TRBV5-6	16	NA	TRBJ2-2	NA	TGTGCCAGCAGCTTGTTCGGGGCCTCGAACACCGGGGAGCTGTTTTTT	CASSLFGASNTGELFF
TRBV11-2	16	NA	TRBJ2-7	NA	TGTGCCAGCAGCTCCCTTACAGGGGCGGGATACTACGAGCAGTACTTC	CASSSLTGAGYYEQYF
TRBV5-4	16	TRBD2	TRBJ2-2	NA	TGTGCCAGCAGCTTTAGGGCGGGGGGTCTCACCGGGGAGCTGTTTTTT	CASSFRAGGLTGELFF
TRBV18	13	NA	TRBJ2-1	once	TGTGCCAGCTCACCCCAGGGAGCCAACGAGCAGTTCTTC	CASSPQGANEQFF
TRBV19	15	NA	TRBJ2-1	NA	TGTGCCAGTAGTTCGGGGGGCCCAACCTACAATGAGCAGTTCTTC	CASSSGGPTYNEQFF
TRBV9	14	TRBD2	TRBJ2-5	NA	TGTGCCAGCAGCGCGGGACTAGCAAGGGAGACCCAGTACTTC	CASSAGLARETQYF
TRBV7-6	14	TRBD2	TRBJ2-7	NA	TGTGCCAGCAGCCCTAGCGGGGGGTTCTACGAGCAGTACTTC	CASSPSGGFYEQYF
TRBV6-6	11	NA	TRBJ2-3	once	TGTGCCAGCAGTAAATCCTATACGCAGTATTTT	CASSKSYTQYF
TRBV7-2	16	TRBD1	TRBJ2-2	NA	TGTGCCAGCAGTTACACAGGGGGTCTGAACACCGGGGAGCTGTTTTTT	CASSYTGGLNTGELFF
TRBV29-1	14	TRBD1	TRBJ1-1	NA	TGCAGCGTTGGGGGACAGGGGGGCAACACTGAAGCTTTCTTT	CSVGGQGGNTEAFF
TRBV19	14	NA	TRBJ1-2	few	TGTGCCAGTAGTCTGATAGAAGCTAACTATGGCTACACCTTC	CASSLIEANYGYTF
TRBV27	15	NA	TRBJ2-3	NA	TGTGCCAGCAGTTTGGGGTTAGCGACCACAGATACGCAGTATTTT	CASSLGLATTDTQYF
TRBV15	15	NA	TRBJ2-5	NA	TGTGCCACCAGCAGAGATCAACAGTTCGGGGAGACCCAGTACTTC	CATSRDQQFGETQYF
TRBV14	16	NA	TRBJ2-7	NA	TGTGCCAGCAGCCAGGTCGGGGGCGTCCATGGTGACGAGCAGTACTTC	CASSQVGGVHGDEQYF
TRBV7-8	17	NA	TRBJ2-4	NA	TGTGCCAGCAGCCCTGATCCGGGACACTTAGCCAAAAACATTCAGTACTTC	CASSPDPGHLAKNIQYF
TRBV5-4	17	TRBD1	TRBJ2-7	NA	TGTGCCAGCAGCTTGTCCGAGGGGGCTCGTAGCTCCTACGAGCAGTACTTC	CASSLSEGARSSYEQYF
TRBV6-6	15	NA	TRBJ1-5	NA	TGTGCCAGCAGCCCAGGGGCCTATAGCAATCAGCCCCAGCATTTT	CASSPGAYSNQPQHF